This TCR beta chain derives from a study of cytomegalovirus exposure and HLA in healthy donors (dated by TCRdb to 2017 to 2019). About the investigation overall: According to an earlier analysis of around 600 of the donors, about 179 million T cells yielded some 110 million unique TCR beta sequences and approximately 300 Gb of sequence data. An early release that covered 500 to 800 HLA-typed donors contained approximately 300 gigabases of sequencing data and around 80 million unique TCR sequences. The genetic ancestry cluster associated with self-reported Caucasian donors included 70% to 85% of the roughly 360 genotyped donors. The study aimed to test whether cataloging public T cell receptors could reveal signatures of past pathogen exposure. The study profiled the T cell repertoires of 550 to 700 subjects by immunosequencing and related them to cytomegalovirus serostatus. Besides the first cohort of under 700 subjects, a separate validation cohort made up of roughly 120 different subjects was used. The study combined high-throughput TCR immunosequencing, statistical association of individual TCRs with disease status, and machine learning to predict cytomegalovirus infection status. A later analysis re-analyzed previously published TCR beta repertoires from 650 to 800 donors and added high-resolution HLA genotyping to study TCR occurrence patterns. The later analysis used no new phenotypic data to find candidate immune exposures, relying instead on TCR beta sequences and their occurrence across donors. To decide whether each TCR beta V gene segment behaved as functional or pseudogenic, an earlier analysis of fewer than 750 of the donors relied on high-throughput TCR beta sequencing. Donor age, sex, ethnicity and CMV serostatus were compiled together with the repertoire data. A later genetic analysis took genome-wide SNP genotypes for about 65% of the 666 donors and used that subset as a discovery cohort. Every discovery cohort repertoire had been produced on one sequencing platform. HLA typing covered class I and class II loci at four-digit resolution. The number of typed donors differed by locus: about 629-630 for A, B, C, DRB1 and DQB1; approximately 530 for DQA1; around 580 for DPA1; and roughly 470 for DPB1. Five DR-DQ haplotypes were handled as single units for association and clustering because linkage in the cohort was strong. Among a few hundred genotyped donors of the cohort, an average of around 240,000 unique TCR beta nucleotide sequences were sequenced per donor, around a sixth of them non-productive. Points the paper makes about the study in general: In an earlier analysis of 587 of the donors, most TCR beta V segments were observed in productive rearrangements about 90% or about 30% of the time, broadly matching IMGT annotations. Only TCR beta chains were sequenced in this cohort, and the absence of alpha or paired-chain data limited detectable features. A cluster of highly shared sequence variants was judged likely to represent a technical artifact of the sequencing pipeline. Assigning TCR associations to individual alleles was difficult when HLA alleles, especially DR and DQ, strongly co-occurred. Correlated functional status among segregating V segments might reflect linkage disequilibrium, but an unknown experimental factor could not be ruled out. The study gave a list of about 170 TCR beta chains associated with cytomegalovirus. It was suggested by the authors that the approach could potentially be generalized to other disease states and immunological phenotypes. In vitro tests confirmed that three of the cytomegalovirus-associated TCR beta chains recognize cytomegalovirus antigens. In both the original and validation cohorts, the classifier was reported to diagnose cytomegalovirus status with high specificity and sensitivity. In a later analysis, TCR association rates were found to vary across HLA loci, with the most associated TCRs seen for DRB1 alleles and the fewest for HLA-C alleles. The earlier analysis of almost 600 of the donors excluded over 15 rarely observed V segments, including chromosome 9 orphons, because counts were too low. In a later analysis, most CMV-associated TCR beta chains were found to appear HLA-restricted, with HLA associations seemingly driven largely by CMV exposure. A further reported finding was that TCR beta sequences accurately predicted the HLA-A and HLA-B alleles for most subjects in the first cohort. Because some donors lacked HLA typing at each locus, the association tests relied only on the typed subset. For the cohort, immune exposure information was limited to CMV serostatus. A later analysis reported that several top co-occurrence clusters appeared linked to parvovirus B19, influenza, CMV and Epstein-Barr virus. Specific HLA alleles were associated with 18,000 or so TCR beta sequences at a false discovery rate of 0.05 in a later analysis. In a later genetic analysis, fewer N-insertions in productive TCRs were reported among donors in an Asian-associated ancestry cluster than the roughly 700-donor mean. Most TCR sequences were observed very rarely across donors, whereas some public TCRs were present in many individuals. An association between a missense DCLRE1C variant and V-gene and J-gene trimming of TCR beta chains was found in a later genetic analysis and replicated in an independent cohort. The presence/absence analyses assumed that sequencing depth was roughly uniform across donors, and that assumption may not be true. The 87-base-pair reads could not distinguish some IMGT-functional V segments, including TRBV6-2 and TRBV6-3, so those segments were excluded. A later analysis found that HLA-associated TCR beta chains were more clonally expanded and had lower generation probabilities than equally common non-associated chains.

According to the germline V gene, CDR1 reads KGHSH and CDR2 reads LQKENI. The V and J ends are trimmed by 4 bases and 0 bases, leaving 10 bases between them. The CDR3 holds 15 amino acids from the cysteine to the phenylalanine. The retained sequence is limited to the CDR3, 45 bases, with the frame set at the first base. Libraries were prepared through the immunoSEQ multiplex PCR assay. A mixture of 60 forward primers for TCR Vbeta segments and 13 reverse primers for TCR Jbeta segments was used in the multiplex PCR. A multiplex PCR assay on genomic DNA amplified the CDR3 region of rearranged TCR beta genes. The amplified TCR beta libraries were sequenced on the Illumina HiSeq System as 87-base-pair reads. The authors' pipeline ran thus. Across the 666 repertoires, a later analysis counted tens of millions of unique TCR beta chains, around 10 million of which were shared by at least two donors. To remove PCR and sequencing errors, raw reads were error-corrected and collapsed into unique sequences using a nearest-neighbor algorithm that merged closely related sequences. To assign V, D and J gene segments, CDR3 sequences were aligned to IMGT reference sequences. Each retained sequence needed at least a six-nucleotide match to both a V gene segment and a J gene segment. A rearrangement counted as productive if the CDR3 had no stop codons and remained in frame with V and J, and every other rearrangement counted as non-productive. Following IMGT convention, CDR3 was defined as the stretch from the second conserved V-encoded cysteine up to the conserved J-encoded phenylalanine. The earlier analysis of about 610 of the donors excluded sequences that lacked an unambiguous match to a single V gene segment. In an earlier analysis of 587 of the donors, V segments were called functional above 56.7% productive rearrangements and were called segregating when the between-donor standard deviation exceeded 5%. A statistical classification framework was developed to diagnose cytomegalovirus status using the catalog of TCR beta chain sequences. V and J gene assignment, in a later analysis, came from comparing TCR nucleotide sequences with IMGT/GENE-DB human TR gene sequences. The TCRdist pipeline was used in a later analysis to assign CDR3 sequences and most-parsimonious VDJ recombination scenarios. In a later analysis, each TCR beta chain was defined by its CDR3 amino acid sequence together with its V-gene family, and reads lacking a unique V-gene family were excluded. A later analysis removed several hundred highly shared, low-generation-probability nucleotide sequences to deal with suspected cross-contamination and a sequencing artifact. In a later analysis, a clonal expansion index was calculated for each public chain from normalized within-repertoire ranks of inferred template counts. In a later analysis, generation probabilities were computed with a VDJ recombination model fitted to out-of-frame rearrangements, and the resulting probabilities were checked against IGoR. In a later analysis, TCR-TCR, TCR-HLA and TCR-CMV co-occurrence was scored with hypergeometric tests, and a repertoire-size bias correction was applied to TCR pairs. To estimate false discovery rates, a later analysis permuted the HLA or CMV assignments 20 times. In a later analysis, co-occurring TCRs were grouped with DBSCAN, and TCRdist sequence similarity was added when clustering was performed within HLA-allele-positive subsets. For co-occurrence clustering, repertoires with fewer than 30,000 or more than 120,000 public chains were excluded, along with several repertoires with anomalous nucleotide sharing. TCRdb provides this immuneACCESS table in a form limited to in-frame rearrangements. Some clones are lacking; in checked studies, under half of them reflect an unresolved V gene, and why the rest are absent is not known. V and J calls and clone size are given by that table; D and trimming were obtained from the DNA. Across this sample there are 130,000 or so clones, with approximately 84% seen only once. 1.9% of the sample lies in the top ten.

This clone was observed once. Its antigen is still unknown. No per-base quality is available; no much larger clone lies one base away. In total, approximately 610 healthy bone marrow donors made up the cohort. All cohort members were sampled while nominally healthy, although unrecorded immune exposures were likely present. The donor was CMV seronegative and belonged to the group of more than 300 seronegative cohort members. A peripheral blood sample was provided by each donor, and peripheral blood mononuclear cells were used for TCR beta sequencing. Genomic DNA extraction from the blood cell samples was performed with the Qiagen DNeasy Blood Extraction Kit.

The clonotype comes from a woman in her thirties or forties in good health and CMV-seronegative. Input material: PBMCs. Recombination joined TRBV18 with TRBJ1-5, with the D gene uncertain. The nucleotide sequence is TGTGCCAGCTCACGACTTCTAGGTAGCAATCAGCCCCAGCATTTT. The resulting protein is CASSRLLGSNQPQHF.